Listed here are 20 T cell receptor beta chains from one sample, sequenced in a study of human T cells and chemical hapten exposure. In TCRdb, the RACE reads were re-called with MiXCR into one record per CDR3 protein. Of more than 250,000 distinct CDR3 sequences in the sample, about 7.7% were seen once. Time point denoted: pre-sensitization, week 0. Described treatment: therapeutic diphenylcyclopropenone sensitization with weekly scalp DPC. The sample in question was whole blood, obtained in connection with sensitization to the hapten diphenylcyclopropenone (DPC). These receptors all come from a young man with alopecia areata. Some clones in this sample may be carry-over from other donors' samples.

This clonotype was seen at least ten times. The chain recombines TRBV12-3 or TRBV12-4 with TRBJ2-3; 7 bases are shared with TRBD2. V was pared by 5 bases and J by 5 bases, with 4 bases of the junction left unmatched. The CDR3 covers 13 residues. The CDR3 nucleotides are TGTGCCAGCAGTCGGGAGGTGGGAGATACGCAGTATTTT. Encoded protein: CASSREVGDTQYF.

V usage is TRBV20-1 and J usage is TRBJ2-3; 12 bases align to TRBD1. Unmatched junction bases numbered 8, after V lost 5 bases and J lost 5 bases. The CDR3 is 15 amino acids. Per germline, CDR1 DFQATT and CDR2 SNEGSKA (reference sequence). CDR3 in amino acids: CSAASRDRGLDTQYF. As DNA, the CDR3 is TGCAGTGCTGCATCCCGGGACAGGGGGCTAGATACGCAGTATTTT.

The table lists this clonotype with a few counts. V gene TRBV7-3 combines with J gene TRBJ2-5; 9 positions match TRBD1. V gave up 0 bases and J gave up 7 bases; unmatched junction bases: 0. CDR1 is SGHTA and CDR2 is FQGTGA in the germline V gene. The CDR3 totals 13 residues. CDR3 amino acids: CASSLTTGGTQYF. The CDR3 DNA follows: TGTGCCAGCAGCTTAACGACAGGGGGGACCCAGTACTTC.

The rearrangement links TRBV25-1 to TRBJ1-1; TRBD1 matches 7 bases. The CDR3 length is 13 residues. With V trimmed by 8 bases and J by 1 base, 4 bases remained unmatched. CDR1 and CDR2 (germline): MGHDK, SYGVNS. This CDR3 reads CASWDRRNTEAFF. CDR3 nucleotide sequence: TGTGCCAGCTGGGACAGACGGAACACTGAAGCTTTCTTT.

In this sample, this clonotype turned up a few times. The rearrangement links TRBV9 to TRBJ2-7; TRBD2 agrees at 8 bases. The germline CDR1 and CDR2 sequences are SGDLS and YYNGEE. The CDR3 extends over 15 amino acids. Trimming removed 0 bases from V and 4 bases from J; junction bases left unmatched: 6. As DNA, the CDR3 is TGTGCCAGCAGCGTAGGAACGGGGGGGCTATACGAGCAGTACTTC. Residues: CASSVGTGGLYEQYF.

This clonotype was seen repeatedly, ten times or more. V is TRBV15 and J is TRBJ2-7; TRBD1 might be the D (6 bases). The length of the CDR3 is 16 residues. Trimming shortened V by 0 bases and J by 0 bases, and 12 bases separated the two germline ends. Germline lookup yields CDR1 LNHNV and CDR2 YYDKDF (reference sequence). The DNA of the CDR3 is TGTGCCACCAGCAGAGATGACAGGCTAAGCTCCTACGAGCAGTACTTC. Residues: CATSRDDRLSSYEQYF. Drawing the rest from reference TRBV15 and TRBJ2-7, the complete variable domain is DAMVIQNPRYQVTQFGKPVTLSCSQTLNHNVMYWYQQKSSQAPKLLFHYYDKDFNNEADTPDNFQSRRPNTSFCFLDIRSPGLGDTAMYLCATSRDDRLSSYEQYFGPGTRLTVT.

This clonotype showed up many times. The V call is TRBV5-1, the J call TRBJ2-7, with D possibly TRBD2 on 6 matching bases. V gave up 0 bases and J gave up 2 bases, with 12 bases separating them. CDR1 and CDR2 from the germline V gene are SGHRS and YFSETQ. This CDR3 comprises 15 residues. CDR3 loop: CASSLGEPGAYEQYV. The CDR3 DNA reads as TGCGCCAGCAGCTTGGGGGAGCCGGGGGCCTACGAGCAGTACGTC.

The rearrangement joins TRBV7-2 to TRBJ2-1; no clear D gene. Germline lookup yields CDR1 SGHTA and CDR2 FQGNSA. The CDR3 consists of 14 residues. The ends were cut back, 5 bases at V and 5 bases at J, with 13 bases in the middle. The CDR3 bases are TGTGCCAGCAGCCCCCCCAGAGCTAACAATGAGCAGTTCTTC. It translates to CASSPPRANNEQFF.

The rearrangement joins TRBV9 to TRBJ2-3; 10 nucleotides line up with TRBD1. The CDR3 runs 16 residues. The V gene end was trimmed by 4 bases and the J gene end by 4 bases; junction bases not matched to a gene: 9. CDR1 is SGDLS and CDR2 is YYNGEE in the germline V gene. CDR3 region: CASSTRDRGGPDTQYF. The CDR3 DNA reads TGTGCCAGCAGCACCAGGGACAGGGGAGGACCAGATACGCAGTATTTT.

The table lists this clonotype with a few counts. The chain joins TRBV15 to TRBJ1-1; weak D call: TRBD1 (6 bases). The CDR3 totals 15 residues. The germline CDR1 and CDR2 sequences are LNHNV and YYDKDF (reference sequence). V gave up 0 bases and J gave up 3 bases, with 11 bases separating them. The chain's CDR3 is CATSRDWGLDTEAFF. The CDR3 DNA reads TGTGCCACCAGCAGAGATTGGGGGCTGGACACTGAAGCTTTCTTT.

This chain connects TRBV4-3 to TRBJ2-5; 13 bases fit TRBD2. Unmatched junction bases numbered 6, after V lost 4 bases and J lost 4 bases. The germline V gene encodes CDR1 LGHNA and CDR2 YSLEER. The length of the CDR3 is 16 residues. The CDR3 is CASSRTSGGASETQYF. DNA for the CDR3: TGCGCCAGCAGCCGTACTAGCGGGGGGGCTTCAGAGACCCAGTACTTC.

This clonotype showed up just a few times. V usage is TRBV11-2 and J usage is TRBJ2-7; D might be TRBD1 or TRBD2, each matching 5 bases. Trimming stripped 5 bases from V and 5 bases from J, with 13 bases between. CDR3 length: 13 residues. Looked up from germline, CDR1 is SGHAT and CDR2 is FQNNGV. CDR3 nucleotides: TGTGCCAGCAGCCTGGGACCCCCTGACGAGCAGTACGTC. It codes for CASSLGPPDEQYV.

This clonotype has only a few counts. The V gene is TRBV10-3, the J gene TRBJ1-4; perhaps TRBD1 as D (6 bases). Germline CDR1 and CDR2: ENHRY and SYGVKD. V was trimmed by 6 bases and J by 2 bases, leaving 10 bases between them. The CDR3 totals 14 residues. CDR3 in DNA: TGTGCCATCAGCTCTACAGGGACTAATGAAAAACTGTTTTTT. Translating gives CAISSTGTNEKLFF.

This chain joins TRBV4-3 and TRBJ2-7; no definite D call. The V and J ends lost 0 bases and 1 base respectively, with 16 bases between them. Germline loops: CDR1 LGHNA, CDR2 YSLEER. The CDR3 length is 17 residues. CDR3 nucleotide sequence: TGCGCCAGCAGCCAAGATGTGGAACACAAGGCTTCCTACGAGCAGTACTTC. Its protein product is CASSQDVEHKASYEQYF.

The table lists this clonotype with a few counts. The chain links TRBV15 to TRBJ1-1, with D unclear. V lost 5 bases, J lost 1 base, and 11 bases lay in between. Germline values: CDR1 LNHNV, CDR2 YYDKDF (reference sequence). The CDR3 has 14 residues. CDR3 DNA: TGTGCCACCAGCTCGAGGACGCCGAACACTGAAGCTTTCTTT. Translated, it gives CATSSRTPNTEAFF. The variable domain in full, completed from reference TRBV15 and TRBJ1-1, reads DAMVIQNPRYQVTQFGKPVTLSCSQTLNHNVMYWYQQKSSQAPKLLFHYYDKDFNNEADTPDNFQSRRPNTSFCFLDIRSPGLGDTAMYLCATSSRTPNTEAFFGQGTRLTVV.

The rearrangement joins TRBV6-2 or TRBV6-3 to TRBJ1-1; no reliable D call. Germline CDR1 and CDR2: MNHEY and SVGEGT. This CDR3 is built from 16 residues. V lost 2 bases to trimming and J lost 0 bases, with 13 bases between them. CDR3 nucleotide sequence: TGTGCCAGCAGTTACGGCCCGACCTTCATGAACACTGAAGCTTTCTTT. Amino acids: CASSYGPTFMNTEAFF.

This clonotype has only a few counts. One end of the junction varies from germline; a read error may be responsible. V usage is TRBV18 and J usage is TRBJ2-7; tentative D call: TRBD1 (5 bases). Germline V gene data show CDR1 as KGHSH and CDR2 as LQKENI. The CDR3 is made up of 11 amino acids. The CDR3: CVSSQGYEQYF. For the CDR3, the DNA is TGTGTCAGCTCTCAGGGATACGAGCAGTACTTC.

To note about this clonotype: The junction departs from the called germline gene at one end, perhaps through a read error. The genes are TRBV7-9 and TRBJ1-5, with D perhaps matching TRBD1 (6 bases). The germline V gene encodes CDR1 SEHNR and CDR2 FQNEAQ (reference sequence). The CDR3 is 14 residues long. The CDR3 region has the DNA TGTGCCAGCAGCTTCGGGGGATCCGGACAGCCCCGGCATTTT. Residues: CASSFGGSGQPRHF.

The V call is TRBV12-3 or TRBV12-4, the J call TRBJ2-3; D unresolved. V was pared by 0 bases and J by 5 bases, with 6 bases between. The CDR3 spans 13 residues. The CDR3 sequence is CASSLAILDTQYF. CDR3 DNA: TGTGCCAGCAGTTTAGCCATCCTAGATACGCAGTATTTT.

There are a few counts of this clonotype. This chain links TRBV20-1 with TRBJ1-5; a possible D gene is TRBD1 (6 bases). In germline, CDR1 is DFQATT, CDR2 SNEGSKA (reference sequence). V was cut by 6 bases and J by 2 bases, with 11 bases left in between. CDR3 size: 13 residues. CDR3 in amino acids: CSAGGAGNQPQHF. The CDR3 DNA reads TGCAGTGCAGGGGGGGCGGGCAATCAGCCCCAGCATTTT.